This T cell receptor (beta chain) originates from a study of blood T cell repertoires in COVID-19. Study details: Acute and convalescent COVID-19 samples came from the United States, Italy and Spain. Sample material is recorded as cDNA or gDNA derived from T cells, B-cell-depleted T cells, or PBMCs.

Per the authors' pipeline: Cell counts per sample came from amplifying reference gene primers. The method was immunoSEQ multiplex PCR; TCRdb's version includes in-frame clones alone and lacks a portion of them. That table gives V, J and clone size, and the DNA gave D and trimming. Counted here are approximately 300,000 clones, roughly 88% occurring once; the ten biggest clones make up 1.5% to 2%. What was sequenced was peripheral blood. The sequence derives from a woman aged 45-65 years with acute or convalescent COVID-19.

The CDR3 here is CASSLEQAYLYEQYF. The CDR3 DNA is TGTGCCAGCAGCTTAGAACAGGCCTATCTCTACGAGCAGTACTTC. The rearrangement links TRBV11-2 to TRBJ2-7, with D perhaps TRBD1 (5 bases). Germline values: CDR1 SGHAT, CDR2 FQNNGV. CDR3 size: 15 residues. V lost 0 bases, J lost 3 bases, and 12 bases lay in between.